The 26 T cell receptor beta chains listed next were all sequenced from one sample in a study of CD8 T cells in ankylosing spondylitis. Findings and limits, study-wide: There was a TCR beta motif, made of fewer than 10 highly homologous variants, that appeared characteristic of ankylosing spondylitis blood.

Each CDR3 protein gets one entry after TCRdb re-called the 5' RACE reads with MiXCR. The top ten hold around 0.51% of the sample, which has about 800,000 distinct CDR3 sequences, about 11% seen once. Their antigens are not known. Sequenced material: blood, either unsorted or a sorted T cell fraction (not recorded which). These receptors all stem from a male donor with ankylosing spondylitis.

This clonotype was observed a few times. The V gene is TRBV20-1, the J gene TRBJ2-1; possible D gene TRBD2, 5 bases. Germline CDR1 reads DFQATT; CDR2 reads SNEGSKA (reference sequence). The CDR3 runs 15 residues. Trimming took off 0 bases at V and 8 bases at J, with 17 bases between the two ends. The CDR3 protein is CSARDLWRKRDEQFF. CDR3 nucleotides: TGCAGTGCTAGAGATCTTTGGCGGAAGAGGGATGAGCAGTTCTTC.

This clonotype was detected only a few times. The chain employs TRBV7-2 and TRBJ2-5, with D perhaps matching TRBD1 (6 bases). Trimming removed 5 bases from V and 0 bases from J, with 16 bases in between. The germline V gene has CDR1 SGHTA and CDR2 FQGNSA. CDR3 length: 16 residues. CDR3: CASSPGTRGDQETQYF. The CDR3 region has the DNA TGTGCCAGCAGCCCCGGGACAAGAGGGGACCAAGAGACCCAGTACTTC.

The chain carries TRBV5-1 and TRBJ2-3; D may be TRBD2 (5 bases). The CDR3 extends over 14 amino acids. Germline CDR1 SGHRS, CDR2 YFSETQ. V lost 6 bases to trimming and J lost 2 bases, with 13 bases between them. Here the CDR3 DNA reads TGCGCCAGCATACACTCCGGGGACACAGATACGCAGTATTTT. Encoded protein: CASIHSGDTDTQYF.

The V call is TRBV5-1, the J call TRBJ2-7; 10 bases are a match to TRBD2. This CDR3 has 15 residues. The germline gives CDR1 SGHRS, CDR2 YFSETQ. Germline trimming cut 6 bases from V and 2 bases from J; bases unmatched to any gene: 8. As DNA, the CDR3 is TGCGCCAGCAAGTATGGGACTAGCGAAACCTACGAGCAGTACTTC. Protein sequence: CASKYGTSETYEQYF.

V is TRBV24-1 and J is TRBJ2-2; tentatively, D is TRBD1 (5 bases). With 9 bases removed from V and 7 bases from J, the gap between germline ends came to 11 bases. The CDR3 runs to 12 residues. Per the germline V gene, CDR1 is KGHDR and CDR2 is SFDVKD. The CDR3 loop is CATQGDIGELFF. In nucleotides, the CDR3 is TGTGCCACCCAAGGGGATATCGGGGAGCTGTTTTTT.

This clonotype appeared many times. The V and J genes are TRBV4-3 and TRBJ2-5, with TRBD2 matching 13 bases. The V and J ends lost 3 bases and 4 bases, in that order; junction bases with no gene match: 8. Germline V gene data show CDR1 as LGHNA and CDR2 as YSLEER. The CDR3 sequence is 17 residues long. In DNA form, the CDR3 reads TGCGCCAGCAGCCATCGTGGACTAGCGGGAGTTGGAGAGACCCAGTACTTC. This codes for CASSHRGLAGVGETQYF.

This clonotype was seen ten or more times. The chain recombines TRBV12-3 or TRBV12-4 with TRBJ1-6, with 7 bases matching TRBD1. The CDR3 is 13 amino acids. Trimming removed 9 bases from V and 7 bases from J; junction bases left unmatched: 6. The CDR3 protein is CASSRGRNSPLHF. The CDR3, as DNA: TGTGCCAGTTCAAGGGGGCGGAATTCACCCCTCCACTTT.

In this sample, this clonotype turned up a few times. The rearrangement joins TRBV6-2 or TRBV6-3 to TRBJ2-7; perhaps TRBD2 as D (6 bases). V was shortened by 6 bases and J by 3 bases, with 15 bases between the two germline ends. CDR1 and CDR2 (germline): MNHEY, SVGEGT. There are 14 residues in the CDR3. This chain's CDR3 is CASSPYGRDYEQYF. The CDR3 DNA reads TGTGCCAGCAGCCCTTACGGGAGAGACTACGAGCAGTACTTC.

The chain is built from TRBV20-1 and TRBJ1-5, with TRBD1 matching over 7 bases. CDR1 is DFQATT, CDR2 SNEGSKA, per germline (reference sequence). Germline trimming cut 5 bases from V and 0 bases from J; bases unmatched to any gene: 13. The CDR3 sequence is 17 residues long. CDR3 loop: CSARRTGDGYSNQPQHF. As DNA, the CDR3 is TGCAGTGCTCGCAGAACAGGGGATGGGTATAGCAATCAGCCCCAGCATTTT.

V gene TRBV20-1 combines with J gene TRBJ1-5, with D possibly matching TRBD1 (5 bases). The CDR3 runs 13 residues. The V gene lost 6 bases and the J gene lost 0 bases, with 9 bases spanning the gap. CDR1 DFQATT and CDR2 SNEGSKA come from the germline V gene (reference sequence). The CDR3 DNA is TGCAGTGCCTCGGGGCATAGCAATCAGCCCCAGCATTTT. Its protein is CSASGHSNQPQHF.

This clonotype was counted a few times. The rearrangement uses TRBV20-1 and TRBJ1-6; D perhaps matches TRBD1 (6 bases). The germline V and J ends were trimmed by 4 bases and 2 bases, with 15 bases remaining between them. Germline-derived CDR1 and CDR2 are DFQATT and SNEGSKA (reference sequence). The CDR3 runs to 16 residues. DNA of the CDR3: TGCAGTGCTAACCCATCGGGGGGCCCCTATAATTCACCCCTCCACTTT. Its protein product is CSANPSGGPYNSPLHF.

This clonotype was seen only a few times. The chain combines TRBV6-4 with TRBJ1-6; D ambiguous. Germline V gives CDR1 MRHNA, CDR2 SNTAGT. CDR3 size: 13 residues. V lost 3 bases and J lost 8, with 8 bases in between. The CDR3 DNA reads TGTGCCAGCAGTGAGCAAGGTGATTCACCCCTCCACTTT. This gives the protein CASSEQGDSPLHF.

The V gene is TRBV4-3, the J gene TRBJ2-5; maybe TRBD2 (5 bases). Trimming stripped 0 bases from V and 7 bases from J, with 12 bases between. The germline V gene encodes CDR1 LGHNA and CDR2 YSLEER. The CDR3 contains 14 residues. This CDR3 reads CASSQDWSEGTQYF. The DNA of the CDR3 is TGCGCCAGCAGCCAAGACTGGTCAGAGGGGACCCAGTACTTC.

V gene TRBV6-6 combines with J gene TRBJ2-6; D unclear. The CDR3 sequence is 12 residues long. V dropped 8 bases and J dropped 2 bases, with 4 bases sitting between them. Looked up from germline, CDR1 is MNHNY and CDR2 is SVGAGI (reference sequence). This chain's CDR3 is CASVAGANVLTF. In DNA, the CDR3 is TGTGCCAGCGTGGCTGGGGCCAACGTCCTGACTTTC.

The genes are TRBV11-1 and TRBJ2-1; no firm D call. V was cut by 6 bases and J by 8 bases, with 11 bases left in between. Per the germline V gene, CDR1 is SGHAT and CDR2 is FQDESV (reference sequence). This CDR3 is built from 12 residues. The CDR3 sequence: CASSLGWHEQFF. The CDR3 DNA reads as TGTGCCAGCAGTTTGGGGTGGCATGAGCAGTTCTTC.

This clonotype was seen only a few times. The CDR3 sequence: CASSQDVARNYGYTF. The DNA of the CDR3 is TGCGCCAGCAGCCAAGATGTGGCCAGGAACTATGGCTACACCTTC. The gene calls are TRBV4-3 and TRBJ1-2; D uncertain. V lost 0 bases and J 2 bases, leaving 10 bases between the germline ends. Germline CDR1 LGHNA, CDR2 YSLEER. The CDR3 is 15 amino acids.

This clonotype was seen a few times. This chain links TRBV9 with TRBJ2-2, with D perhaps being TRBD1 or TRBD2 (5 bases each). This CDR3 spans 17 amino acids. V lost 4 bases and J 1 base, leaving 17 bases between the germline ends. Germline CDR1 SGDLS, CDR2 YYNGEE. The CDR3 region is CASSSNFGTQNTGELFF. CDR3 bases: TGTGCCAGCAGCTCCAATTTTGGGACCCAGAACACCGGGGAGCTGTTTTTT.

This clonotype occurred many times. The chain is built from TRBV20-1 and TRBJ2-1; D assignment may be TRBD1 or TRBD2 (6 bases each). Germline V gene lookup returns CDR1 DFQATT and CDR2 SNEGSKA (reference sequence). This CDR3 has 14 residues. The V and J ends lost 1 base and 7 bases respectively, with 14 bases between them. CDR3 amino acids: CSARVPRGTNEQFF. The DNA of the CDR3 is TGCAGTGCTAGAGTACCTAGGGGGACTAATGAGCAGTTCTTC.

The sample holds a few counts of this clonotype. The chain recombines TRBV7-2 with TRBJ2-5, with no clear D. V gave up 0 bases and J gave up 0 bases, with 5 bases separating them. The CDR3 contains 14 residues. Germline-derived CDR1 and CDR2 are SGHTA and FQGNSA. CDR3 residues: CASSLARDQETQYF. CDR3 DNA: TGTGCCAGCAGCTTAGCCAGAGACCAAGAGACCCAGTACTTC. Full variable domain (outside the CDR3, taken from reference TRBV7-2 and TRBJ2-5): GAGVSQSPSNKVTEKGKDVELRCDPISGHTALYWYRQSLGQGLEFLIYFQGNSAPDKSGLPSDRFSAERTGGSVSTLTIQRTQQEDSAVYLCASSLARDQETQYFGPGTRLLVL.

This clonotype has only a few counts. The gene calls are TRBV4-2 and TRBJ2-3, with TRBD2 matching over 10 bases. The J segment lost 4 bases and the V segment lost 4 bases, leaving 11 bases of the junction unmatched. This CDR3 comprises 17 residues. Germline V CDR1 and CDR2: LGHNA, YNFKEQ. The CDR3 loop reads CASSPQRAAGGSDTQYF. The DNA for the CDR3 is TGTGCCAGCAGCCCCCAAAGAGCAGCGGGAGGGTCAGATACGCAGTATTTT.

V usage is TRBV20-1 and J usage is TRBJ1-5, with D unclear. Germline CDR1 reads DFQATT; CDR2 reads SNEGSKA (reference sequence). Trimming left V 0 bases short and J 8 bases short, with 14 bases between. The CDR3 is made up of 14 amino acids. CDR3 protein: CSARDTNSLKPQHF. The CDR3 region has the DNA TGCAGTGCTAGAGATACGAACAGCTTAAAGCCCCAGCATTTT.

This clonotype appeared a few times. The genes are TRBV24-1 and TRBJ1-2; 7 positions match TRBD1. The germline V gene has CDR1 KGHDR and CDR2 SFDVKD. The CDR3 has 14 amino acids. V gave up 1 base and J gave up 6 bases; unmatched junction bases: 4. CDR3 residues: CATSDLQGRNGYTF. The CDR3 nucleotides read TGTGCCACCAGTGATTTACAGGGGAGGAATGGCTACACCTTC.

This clonotype was observed a handful of times. V gene TRBV6-5 combines with J gene TRBJ1-2, with TRBD1 matching 8 bases. The CDR3 extends over 15 amino acids. The V gene's germline CDR1 is MNHEY and CDR2 SVGAGI. Trimming at V came to 2 bases and at J to 7 bases, leaving 9 bases not matched to a gene. In nucleotides, the CDR3 is TGTGCCAGCAGTTACACGGCAGGACAGGGAGGTGGCTACACCTTC. Translating gives CASSYTAGQGGGYTF.

This chain connects TRBV12-3 or TRBV12-4 to TRBJ2-5; maybe TRBD2 (5 bases). The CDR3 covers 16 residues. V shed 6 bases and J shed 2 bases, with 19 bases lying between them. The CDR3 is CASSVSLAEAQETQYF. In nucleotides, the CDR3 is TGTGCCAGCAGCGTTAGTCTAGCAGAGGCTCAAGAGACCCAGTACTTC.

The chain employs TRBV6-1 and TRBJ1-3, with D unresolved. CDR3 size: 13 residues. V was cut by 7 bases and J by 2 bases, with 9 bases left in between. The germline V gene has CDR1 MNHNS and CDR2 SASEGT. CDR3 sequence: CASKEFPGNTIYF. DNA of the CDR3: TGTGCCAGCAAAGAGTTTCCTGGAAACACCATATATTTT.

This clonotype was seen more than once but under ten times. The chain carries TRBV6-1 and TRBJ1-2; D not resolved. The V gene's germline CDR1 is MNHNS and CDR2 SASEGT. V lost 6 bases, J lost 0 bases, and 11 bases lay in between. The CDR3 loop spans 14 amino acids. The CDR3 sequence: CASSTVAPNYGYTF. The DNA for the CDR3 is TGTGCCAGCAGCACAGTAGCTCCTAACTATGGCTACACCTTC.